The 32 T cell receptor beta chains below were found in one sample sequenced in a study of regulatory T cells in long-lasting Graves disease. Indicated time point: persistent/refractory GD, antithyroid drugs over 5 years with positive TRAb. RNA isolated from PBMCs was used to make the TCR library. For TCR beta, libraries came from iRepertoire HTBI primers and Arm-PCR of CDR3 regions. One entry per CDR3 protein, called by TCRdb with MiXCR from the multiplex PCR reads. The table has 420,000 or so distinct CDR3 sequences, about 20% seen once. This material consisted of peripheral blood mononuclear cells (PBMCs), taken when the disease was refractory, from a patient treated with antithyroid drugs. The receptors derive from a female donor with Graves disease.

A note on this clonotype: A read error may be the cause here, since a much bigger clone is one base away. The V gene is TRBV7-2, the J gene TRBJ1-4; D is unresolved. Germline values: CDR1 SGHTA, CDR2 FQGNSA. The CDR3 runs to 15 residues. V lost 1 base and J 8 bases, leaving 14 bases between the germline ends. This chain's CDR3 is CASSLEGRVREKLFF. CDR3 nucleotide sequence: TGTGCCAGCAGCTTAGAAGGAAGGGTTCGGGAAAAACTGTTTTTT.

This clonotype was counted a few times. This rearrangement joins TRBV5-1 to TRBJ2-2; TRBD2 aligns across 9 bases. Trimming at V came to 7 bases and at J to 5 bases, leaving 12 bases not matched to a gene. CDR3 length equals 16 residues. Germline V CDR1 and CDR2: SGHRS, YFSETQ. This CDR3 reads CASGYSGRMGTGELFF. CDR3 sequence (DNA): TGCGCCAGCGGATACAGCGGGAGGATGGGGACCGGGGAGCTGTTTTTT.

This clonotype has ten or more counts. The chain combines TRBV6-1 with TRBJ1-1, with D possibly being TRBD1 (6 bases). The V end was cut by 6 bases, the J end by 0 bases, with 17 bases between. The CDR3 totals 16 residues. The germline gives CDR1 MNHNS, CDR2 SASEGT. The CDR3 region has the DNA TGTGCCAGCAGGAGTGAGGTCGGGACACTGAACACTGAAGCTTTCTTT. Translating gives CASRSEVGTLNTEAFF.

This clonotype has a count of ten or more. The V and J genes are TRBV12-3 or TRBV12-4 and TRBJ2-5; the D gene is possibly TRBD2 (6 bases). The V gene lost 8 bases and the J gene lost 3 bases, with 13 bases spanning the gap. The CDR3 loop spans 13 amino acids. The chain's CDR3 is CASESSGEETQYF. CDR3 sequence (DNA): TGTGCCAGCGAAAGTTCGGGAGAAGAGACCCAGTACTTC.

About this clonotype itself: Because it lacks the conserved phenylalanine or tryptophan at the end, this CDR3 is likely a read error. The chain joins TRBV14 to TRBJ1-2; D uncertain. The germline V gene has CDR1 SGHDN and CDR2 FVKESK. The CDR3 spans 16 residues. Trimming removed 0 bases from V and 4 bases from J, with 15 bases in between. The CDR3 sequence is CASSQEISGQSYGYTL. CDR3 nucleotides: TGTGCCAGCAGCCAAGAGATTAGTGGGCAGTCCTATGGCTACACCCTC.

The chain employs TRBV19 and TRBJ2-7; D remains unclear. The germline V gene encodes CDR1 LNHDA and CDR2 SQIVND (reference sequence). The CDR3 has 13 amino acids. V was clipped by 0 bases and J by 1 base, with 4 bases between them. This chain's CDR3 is CASSIEGSYEQYF. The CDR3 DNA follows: TGTGCCAGTAGTATAGAGGGGTCCTACGAGCAGTACTTC. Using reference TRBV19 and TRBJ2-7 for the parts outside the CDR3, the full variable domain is DGGITQSPKYLFRKEGQNVTLSCEQNLNHDAMYWYRQDPGQGLRLIYYSQIVNDFQKGDIAEGYSVSREKKESFPLTVTSAQKNPTAFYLCASSIEGSYEQYFGPGTRLTVT.

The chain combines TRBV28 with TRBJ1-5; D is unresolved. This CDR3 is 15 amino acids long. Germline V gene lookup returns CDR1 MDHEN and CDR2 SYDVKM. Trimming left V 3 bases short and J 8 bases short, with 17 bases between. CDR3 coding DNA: TGTGCCAGCAGTTTTCGCGGACTGCTTGGAGAGCCCCAGCATTTT. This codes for CASSFRGLLGEPQHF.

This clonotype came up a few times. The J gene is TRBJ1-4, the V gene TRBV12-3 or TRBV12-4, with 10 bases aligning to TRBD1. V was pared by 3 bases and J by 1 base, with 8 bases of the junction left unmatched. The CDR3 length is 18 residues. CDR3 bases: TGTGCCAGCAGTTTCCCGGGGGACAGGGGCATAACTAATGAAAAACTGTTTTTT. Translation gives CASSFPGDRGITNEKLFF.

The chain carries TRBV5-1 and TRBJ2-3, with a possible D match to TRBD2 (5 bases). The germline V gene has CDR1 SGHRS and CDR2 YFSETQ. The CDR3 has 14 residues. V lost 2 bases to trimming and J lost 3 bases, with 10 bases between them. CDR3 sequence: CASSFRTGTDTQYF. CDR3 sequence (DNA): TGCGCCAGCAGCTTCAGGACTGGAACAGATACGCAGTATTTT.

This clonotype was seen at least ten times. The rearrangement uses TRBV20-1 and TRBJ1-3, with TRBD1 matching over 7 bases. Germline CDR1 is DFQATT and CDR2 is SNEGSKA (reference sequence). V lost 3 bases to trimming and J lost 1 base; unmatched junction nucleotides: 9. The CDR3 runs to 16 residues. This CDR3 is CSARGTALMSGNTIYF. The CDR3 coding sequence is TGCAGTGCTAGGGGGACAGCGCTTATGTCTGGAAACACCATATATTTT.

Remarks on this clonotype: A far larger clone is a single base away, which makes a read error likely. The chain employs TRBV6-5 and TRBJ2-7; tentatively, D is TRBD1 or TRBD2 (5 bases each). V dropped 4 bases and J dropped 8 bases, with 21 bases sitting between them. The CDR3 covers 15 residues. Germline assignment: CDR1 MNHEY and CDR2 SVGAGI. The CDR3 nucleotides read TGTGCCAGCAGTTTAGGGGACGGAGGCGCGGGTAAGCAGTACTTC. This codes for CASSLGDGGAGKQYF.

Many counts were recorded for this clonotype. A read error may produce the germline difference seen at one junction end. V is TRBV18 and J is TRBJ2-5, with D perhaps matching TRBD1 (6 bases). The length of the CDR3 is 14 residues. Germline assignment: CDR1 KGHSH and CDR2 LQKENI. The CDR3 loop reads CASSPQGQQETQYF. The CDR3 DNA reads TGTGCCAGCTCCCCACAGGGACAACAAGAGACCCAGTACTTC.

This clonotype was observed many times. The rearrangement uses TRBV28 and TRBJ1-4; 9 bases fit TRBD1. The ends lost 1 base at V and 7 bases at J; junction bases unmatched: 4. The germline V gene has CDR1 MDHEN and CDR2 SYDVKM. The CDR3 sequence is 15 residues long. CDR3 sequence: CASSLSGTGSEKLFF. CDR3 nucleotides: TGTGCCAGCAGTTTATCCGGGACAGGGAGTGAAAAACTGTTTTTT.

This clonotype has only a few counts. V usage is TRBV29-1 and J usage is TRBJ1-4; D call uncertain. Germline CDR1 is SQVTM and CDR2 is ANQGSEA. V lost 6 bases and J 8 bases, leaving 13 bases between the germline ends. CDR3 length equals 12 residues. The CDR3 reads CSVGAVGEKLFF. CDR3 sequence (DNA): TGCAGCGTGGGAGCGGTGGGCGAAAAACTGTTTTTT.

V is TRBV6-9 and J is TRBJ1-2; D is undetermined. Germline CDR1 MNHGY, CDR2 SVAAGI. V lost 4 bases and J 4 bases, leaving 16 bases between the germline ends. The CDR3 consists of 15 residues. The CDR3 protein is CASSFTRLLSYGYTF. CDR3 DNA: TGTGCCAGCAGTTTTACCCGACTCTTGTCCTATGGCTACACCTTC.

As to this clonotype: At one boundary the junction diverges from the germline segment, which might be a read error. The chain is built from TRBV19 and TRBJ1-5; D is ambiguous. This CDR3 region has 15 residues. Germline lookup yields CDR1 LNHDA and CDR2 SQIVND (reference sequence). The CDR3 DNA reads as TGTGTCAGTATGGTGGGCGGGAACAGCAATCAGCCCCAGCATTTT. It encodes CVSMVGGNSNQPQHF. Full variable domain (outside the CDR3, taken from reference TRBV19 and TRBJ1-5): DGGITQSPKYLFRKEGQNVTLSCEQNLNHDAMYWYRQDPGQGLRLIYYSQIVNDFQKGDIAEGYSVSREKKESFPLTVTSAQKNPTAFYLCVSMVGGNSNQPQHFGDGTRLSIL.

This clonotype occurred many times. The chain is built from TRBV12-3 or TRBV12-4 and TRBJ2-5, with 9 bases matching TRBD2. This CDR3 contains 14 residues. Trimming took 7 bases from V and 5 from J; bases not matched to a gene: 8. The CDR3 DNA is TGTGCCAGCAACTTAGCGGGAGAGGGGGAGACCCAGTACTTC. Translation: CASNLAGEGETQYF.

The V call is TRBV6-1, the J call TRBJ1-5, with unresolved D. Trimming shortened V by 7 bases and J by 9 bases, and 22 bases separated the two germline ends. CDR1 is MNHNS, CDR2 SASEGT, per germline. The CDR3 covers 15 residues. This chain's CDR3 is CASISDGAALGPQHF. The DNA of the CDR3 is TGTGCCAGCATCTCGGACGGAGCGGCATTGGGGCCCCAGCATTTT.

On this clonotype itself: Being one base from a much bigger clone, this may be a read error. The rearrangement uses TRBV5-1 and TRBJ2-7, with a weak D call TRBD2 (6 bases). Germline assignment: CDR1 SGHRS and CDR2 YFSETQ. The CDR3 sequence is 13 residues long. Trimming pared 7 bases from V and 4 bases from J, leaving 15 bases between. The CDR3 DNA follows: TGCGCCAGCTGCGGGACCGAGGGTTACGAGCAGTACTTC. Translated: CASCGTEGYEQYF. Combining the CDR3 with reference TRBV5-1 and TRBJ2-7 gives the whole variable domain KAGVTQTPRYLIKTRGQQVTLSCSPISGHRSVSWYQQTPGQGLQFLFEYFSETQRNKGNFPGRFSGRQFSNSRSEMNVSTLELGDSALYLCASCGTEGYEQYFGPGTRLTVT.

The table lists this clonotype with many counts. This CDR3 reads CASSPGRTNEKLFF. CDR3 bases: TGTGCCAGCAGCCCGGGCAGGACTAATGAAAAACTGTTTTTT. The chain carries TRBV7-9 and TRBJ1-4; no clear D gene. Trimming left V 5 bases short and J 2 bases short, with 9 bases between. CDR3 length equals 14 residues. The germline gives CDR1 SEHNR, CDR2 FQNEAQ (reference sequence).

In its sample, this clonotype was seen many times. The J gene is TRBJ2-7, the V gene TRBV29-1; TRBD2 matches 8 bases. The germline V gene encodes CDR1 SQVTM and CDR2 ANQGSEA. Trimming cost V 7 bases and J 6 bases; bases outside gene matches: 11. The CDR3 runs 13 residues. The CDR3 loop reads CSARAGVRSEQYF. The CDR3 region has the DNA TGCAGCGCTCGAGCGGGAGTAAGGAGCGAGCAGTACTTC.

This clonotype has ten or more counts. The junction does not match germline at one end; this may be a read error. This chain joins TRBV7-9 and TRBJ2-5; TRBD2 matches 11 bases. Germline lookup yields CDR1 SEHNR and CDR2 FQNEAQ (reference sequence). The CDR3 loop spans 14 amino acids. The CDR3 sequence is CASSLGLAGETQYF. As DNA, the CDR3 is TGTGCCAGCAGTTTAGGACTAGCGGGCGAGACCCAGTACTTC.

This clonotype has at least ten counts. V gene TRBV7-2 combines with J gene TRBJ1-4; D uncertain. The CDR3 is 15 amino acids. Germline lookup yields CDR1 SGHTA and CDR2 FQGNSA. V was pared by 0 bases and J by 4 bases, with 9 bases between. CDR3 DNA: TGTGCCAGCAGCTTAGCGGTCTCGGGTAATGAAAAACTGTTTTTT. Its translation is CASSLAVSGNEKLFF.

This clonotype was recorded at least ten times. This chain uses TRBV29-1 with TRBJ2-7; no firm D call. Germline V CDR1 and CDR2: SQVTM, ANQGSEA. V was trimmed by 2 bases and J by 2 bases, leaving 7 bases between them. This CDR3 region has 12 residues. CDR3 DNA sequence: TGCAGCGTTGAAAGTTCGACCTACGAGCAGTACTTC. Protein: CSVESSTYEQYF.

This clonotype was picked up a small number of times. CDR3 amino acids: CASSPTFGQREQYF. In DNA, the CDR3 is TGCGCCAGCAGCCCAACATTCGGACAGCGGGAGCAGTACTTC. The chain links TRBV5-1 to TRBJ2-7, with D tentatively TRBD1 (6 bases). The CDR3 is 14 amino acids. Germline CDR1 SGHRS, CDR2 YFSETQ. The V gene lost 4 bases and the J gene lost 7 bases, with 18 bases spanning the gap.

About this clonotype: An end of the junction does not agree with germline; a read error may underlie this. The chain's CDR3 is CSVGPVNF. The CDR3 DNA follows: TGCAGCGTTGGGCCAGTGAACTTC. The chain is built from TRBV29-1 and TRBJ2-7, with D hard to call. Germline V gene lookup returns CDR1 SQVTM and CDR2 ANQGSEA. This CDR3 region has 8 residues.

CDR3 region: CASIAGAQETQYF. DNA of the CDR3: TGTGCCAGTATAGCGGGAGCACAAGAGACCCAGTACTTC. The chain couples TRBV28 to TRBJ2-5; 9 bases map to TRBD2. Germline-derived CDR1 and CDR2 are MDHEN and SYDVKM. The CDR3 has 13 amino acids. Unmatched junction bases numbered 4, after V lost 9 bases and J lost 2 bases.

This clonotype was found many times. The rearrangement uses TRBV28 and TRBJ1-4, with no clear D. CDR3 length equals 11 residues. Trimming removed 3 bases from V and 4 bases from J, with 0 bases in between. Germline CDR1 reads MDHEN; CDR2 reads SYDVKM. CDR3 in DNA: TGTGCCAGCAGTTTTAATGAAAAACTGTTTTTT. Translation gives CASSFNEKLFF. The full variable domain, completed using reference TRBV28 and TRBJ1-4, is DVKVTQSSRYLVKRTGEKVFLECVQDMDHENMFWYRQDPGLGLRLIYFSYDVKMKEKGDIPEGYSVSREKKERFSLILESASTNQTSMYLCASSFNEKLFFGSGTQLSVL.

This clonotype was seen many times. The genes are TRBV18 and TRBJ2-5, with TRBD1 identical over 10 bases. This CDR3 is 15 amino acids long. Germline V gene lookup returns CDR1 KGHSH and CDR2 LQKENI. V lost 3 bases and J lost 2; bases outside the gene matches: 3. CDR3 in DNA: TGTGCCAGCTCACCGGGACAGGGGTTTCAAGAGACCCAGTACTTC. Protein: CASSPGQGFQETQYF.

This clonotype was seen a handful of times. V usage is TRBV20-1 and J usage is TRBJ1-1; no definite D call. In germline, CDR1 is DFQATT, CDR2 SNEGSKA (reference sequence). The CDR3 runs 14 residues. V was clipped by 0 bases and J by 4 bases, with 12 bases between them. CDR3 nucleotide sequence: TGCAGTGCTAGAGATGCCTTGGCGGGCACTGAAGCTTTCTTT. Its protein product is CSARDALAGTEAFF.

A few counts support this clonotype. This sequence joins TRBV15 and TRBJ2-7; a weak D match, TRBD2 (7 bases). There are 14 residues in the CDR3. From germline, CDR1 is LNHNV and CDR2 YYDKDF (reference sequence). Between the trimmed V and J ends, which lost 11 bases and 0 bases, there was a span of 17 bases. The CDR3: CAPVEGGLSYEQYF. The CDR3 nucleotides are TGTGCCCCAGTGGAGGGGGGGCTCTCCTACGAGCAGTACTTC.

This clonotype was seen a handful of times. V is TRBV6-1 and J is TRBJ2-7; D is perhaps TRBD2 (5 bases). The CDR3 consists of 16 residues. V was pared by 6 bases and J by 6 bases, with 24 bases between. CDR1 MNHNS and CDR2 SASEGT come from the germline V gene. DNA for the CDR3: TGTGCCAGCAGCCGCCCGGCGAGGACTGCGGTCCGCGAGCAGTACTTC. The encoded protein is CASSRPARTAVREQYF.